This entry features one T cell receptor (beta chain) sequence. The record originates from a study of OX40 agonist ivuxolimab in advanced cancers. Study as a whole: The drug used for patients, ivuxolimab, was an agonistic anti-OX40 (CD134) antibody.

Sequencing was performed with immunoSEQ multiplex PCR; in TCRdb, only in-frame clones are kept and a portion is missing. The repertoire consists of 55,000 to 80,000 clones, with 87% occurring once and the leading ten covering 1.3%. Germline V lookup: CDR1 LNHDA, CDR2 SQIVND (reference sequence). V dropped 2 bases and J dropped 3; count of bases not matched to a gene: 3. This CDR3 comprises 16 residues. This sample comprised CD4+ or CD8+ T cells sorted from blood, obtained in a trial of the OX40 agonist ivuxolimab. The origin of this receptor is an adult with an advanced solid tumor such as melanoma, head and neck, liver or kidney cancer. J is TRBJ2-6 and V is TRBV19, with 8 bases fitting TRBD2. CDR3 DNA: TGTGCCAGTAGTATACCCGGGAGGGTTGGGGCCAACGTCCTGACTTTC. Amino acids: CASSIPGRVGANVLTF. Full variable domain (rest looked up from reference TRBV19 and TRBJ2-6): DGGITQSPKYLFRKEGQNVTLSCEQNLNHDAMYWYRQDPGQGLRLIYYSQIVNDFQKGDIAEGYSVSREKKESFPLTVTSAQKNPTAFYLCASSIPGRVGANVLTFGAGSRLTVL.